This entry lists 5 T cell receptor beta chains sequenced from one sample in a study of long-term antiretroviral therapy in people with HIV. Assay version v3.0 of immunoSEQ was used, and it was run at survey level. Only in-frame clones appear in the TCRdb table, and some are missing; sequencing was by immunoSEQ multiplex PCR. The top ten clones hold around 6.8% of a sample with about 31,000 clones, approximately 86% of them seen once. Sequencing used unsorted PBMCs, obtained around 5 years before starting antiretroviral therapy. These receptors were taken from a man in his forties or fifties with HIV.

The V and J genes are TRBV7-2 and TRBJ2-1; TRBD2 matches at 9 bases. Germline lookup yields CDR1 SGHTA and CDR2 FQGNSA. CDR3 length: 15 amino acids. The ends lost 5 bases at V and 2 bases at J; junction bases unmatched: 4. The CDR3 sequence: CASSHSGGTYNEQFF. The CDR3, as DNA: TGTGCCAGCAGCCATAGCGGGGGTACCTACAATGAGCAGTTCTTC.

V usage is TRBV7-9 and J usage is TRBJ1-2, with a weak D call TRBD1 (5 bases). This CDR3 has 13 residues. Germline-derived CDR1 and CDR2 are SEHNR and FQNEAQ (reference sequence). The V and J ends lost 8 bases and 0 bases respectively, with 10 bases between them. The CDR3 region has the DNA TGTGCCAGCCGACGGGACCCTAACTATGGCTACACCTTC. The encoded protein is CASRRDPNYGYTF.

The chain carries TRBV9 and TRBJ2-7; D may match TRBD1 or TRBD2 (5 bases each). The CDR3 loop spans 15 amino acids. Germline CDR1 SGDLS, CDR2 YYNGEE. Trimming shortened V by 0 bases and J by 3 bases, and 13 bases separated the two germline ends. CDR3 sequence (DNA): TGTGCCAGCAGCGTAGGAGGGACCCGAGACTACGAGCAGTACTTC. This encodes CASSVGGTRDYEQYF. Full variable domain (missing parts from reference TRBV9 and TRBJ2-7): DSGVTQTPKHLITATGQRVTLRCSPRSGDLSVYWYQQSLDQGLQFLIQYYNGEERAKGNILERFSAQQFPDLHSELNLSSLELGDSALYFCASSVGGTRDYEQYFGPGTRLTVT.

This clone was recorded only once. This chain connects TRBV27 to TRBJ1-1, with D unresolved. This CDR3 has 11 residues. Germline assignment: CDR1 MNHEY and CDR2 SMNVEV (reference sequence). Trimming removed 5 bases from V and 7 bases from J, with 8 bases in between. The CDR3 reads CASSRDVEAFF. The CDR3 region has the DNA TGTGCCAGCAGTCGAGACGTTGAAGCTTTCTTT.

The genes are TRBV11-3 and TRBJ2-1; D is perhaps TRBD2 (6 bases). The CDR3 spans 13 residues. The V end was cut by 2 bases, the J end by 6 bases, with 8 bases between. The germline V gene has CDR1 SGHNT and CDR2 YENEEA. The DNA of the CDR3 is TGTGCCAGCAGCTTATTGCGGGGCAATGAGCAGTTCTTC. It is translated as CASSLLRGNEQFF.